In this sample, the clone carrying this T cell receptor (beta chain) turned up many times. Its specificity is not known. This specimen belongs to a study of T cells in Graves' hyperthyroidism and ophthalmopathy. Using RNA transcripts as the source, TCR beta CDR3 regions were amplified. The study used the HTBI primer set for a first-round RT-PCR of the TCR CDR3. TCRdb independently ran MiXCR on the multiplex PCR reads; one entry per CDR3 protein. The repertoire consists of around 340,000 distinct CDR3 sequences, with roughly a fifth occurring once and the leading ten covering over 40%. The V segment lost 4 bases and the J segment 1 base; nucleotides outside the gene matches: 3. The germline V gene encodes CDR1 SGHVS and CDR2 FNYEAQ. This CDR3 has 15 amino acids. The study, taken as a whole, reports: Among thyroid clonotypes expanded above 0.001, most also appeared in blood.

This receptor was obtained from a woman aged 45-65 years with Graves' hyperthyroidism. Sequencing was carried out using blood. The chain combines TRBV7-6 with TRBJ2-2, with TRBD1 matching over 7 bases. The CDR3 region has the DNA TGTGCCAGCAGCTACCGGACAGGGAACACCGGGGAGCTGTTTTTT. Translated, it gives CASSYRTGNTGELFF.